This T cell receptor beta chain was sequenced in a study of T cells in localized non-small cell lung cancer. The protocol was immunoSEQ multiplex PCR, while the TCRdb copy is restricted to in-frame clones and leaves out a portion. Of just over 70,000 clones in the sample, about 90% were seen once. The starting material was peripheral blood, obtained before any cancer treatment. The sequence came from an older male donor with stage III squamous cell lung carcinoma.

CDR3 bases: TGTGCCAGCGGCGGTTCCCCCACGAACACCGGGGAGCTGTTTTTT. It specifies CASGGSPTNTGELFF. The gene calls are TRBV7-2 and TRBJ2-2; D call uncertain. This CDR3 region has 15 residues. The ends were cut back, 8 bases at V and 0 bases at J, with 13 bases in the middle. Germline CDR1 SGHTA, CDR2 FQGNSA.